This TCR beta chain was retrieved from a study of cytomegalovirus exposure and HLA in healthy donors. The PCR was carried out with 60 Vbeta primers and 13 Jbeta primers. Original methodology: Later analysis identified 80 million to 85 million unique TCR beta chains, about 11 million shared. The assay was immunoSEQ multiplex PCR, and TCRdb's table has in-frame clones only and misses some. That table supplies the V and J calls and clone size; D and trimming were determined from the DNA. The sample holds 150,000 to 200,000 clones, around 83% seen once. About this clone: Its antigen is undetermined.

Study-wide points: A missense variant in DCLRE1C was later tied to TCR beta V- and J-gene trimming. In vitro experiments confirmed that three CMV-associated chains were specific for CMV antigens. Most TCR sequences were uncommon, yet certain public TCRs appeared in many donors.

The receptor was derived from a man aged 30 to 45 in good health and CMV-seropositive. Sequenced material: PBMCs.

In nucleotides, the CDR3 is TGTGCCAGCAGTTTAGGGACTAGCGGGAGGAGCTCCTACAATGAGCAGTTCTTC. This translates into CASSLGTSGRSSYNEQFF. The genes are TRBV27 and TRBJ2-1; 15 positions agree with TRBD2. With V trimmed by 2 bases and J by 0 bases, 2 bases remained unmatched. The CDR3 is made up of 18 amino acids. CDR1 is MNHEY, CDR2 SMNVEV, per germline (reference sequence).